The T cell receptor beta chain described here comes from a study of shared clonotypes between healthy human individuals. Study results and caveats: Expectations were that clonotype sharing among donors would be affected by sequencing depth.

TCRdb's table, derived via immunoSEQ multiplex PCR, lists solely in-frame clones and lacks some. The sample contains 1,400,000 or so clones, about 98.5% of which appear only once. Of note for this clone: The antigen is undetermined.

Germline V CDR1 and CDR2: SNHLY, FYNNEI. The CDR3 has 14 amino acids. After removal of 7 bases from V and 4 bases from J, the junction contained 7 bases not matched to a gene. The CD4+ fraction was divided into a CD45RA+ naive subset and a CD45RA-negative memory subset. The specimen was naive CD4+ T cells sorted from blood. Subset here: CD45RA+ positively selected. The origin of this receptor is a man aged 30 to 45 in good health. The V call is TRBV2, the J call TRBJ1-5, with 7 bases fitting TRBD1. The CDR3 region is CASNSDRANQPQHF. CDR3 coding DNA: TGTGCCAGCAATTCAGACAGGGCGAATCAGCCCCAGCATTTT.